This T cell receptor beta chain was found in a study of CD8 T cells in ankylosing spondylitis. Regarding the study as a whole: Blood from ankylosing spondylitis patients appeared to carry a characteristic roughly 8-variant TCR beta motif.

The CDR3 runs 15 residues. Trimming cost V 2 bases and J 6 bases, with 15 bases left between them. CDR1 and CDR2 (germline): MGHRA, YSYEKL. MiXCR was run by TCRdb on the 5' RACE reads, yielding one entry per CDR3 protein. The data contain 220,000 or so distinct CDR3 sequences, around 20% of them singletons. This clonotype was found many times. Antigen specificity is unknown. The sequencing sample was made of blood, either unsorted or a sorted T cell fraction (not recorded which). The chain uses TRBV4-1 and TRBJ2-3, with D uncertain. This clonotype originated in a male donor with ankylosing spondylitis. The CDR3 coding sequence is TGCGCCAGCAGCCAAATCCCCTTGGGTTTGGATACGCAGTATTTT. It is translated as CASSQIPLGLDTQYF.